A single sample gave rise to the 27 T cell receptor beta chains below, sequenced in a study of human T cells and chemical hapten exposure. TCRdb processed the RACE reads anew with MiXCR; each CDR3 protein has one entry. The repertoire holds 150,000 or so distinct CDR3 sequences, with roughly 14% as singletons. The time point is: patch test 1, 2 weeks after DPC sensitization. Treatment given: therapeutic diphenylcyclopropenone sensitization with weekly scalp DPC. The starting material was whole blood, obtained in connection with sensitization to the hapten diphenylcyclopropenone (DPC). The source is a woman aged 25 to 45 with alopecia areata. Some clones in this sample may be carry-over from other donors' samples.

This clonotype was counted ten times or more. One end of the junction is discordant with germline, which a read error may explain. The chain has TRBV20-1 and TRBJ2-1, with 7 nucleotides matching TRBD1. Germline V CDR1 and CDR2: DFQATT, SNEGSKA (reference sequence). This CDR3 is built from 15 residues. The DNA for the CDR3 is TGCAGTGCTAGAGACGCGAGGGGGCGCTACGATGAGCAGTTCTTC. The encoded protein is CSARDARGRYDEQFF.

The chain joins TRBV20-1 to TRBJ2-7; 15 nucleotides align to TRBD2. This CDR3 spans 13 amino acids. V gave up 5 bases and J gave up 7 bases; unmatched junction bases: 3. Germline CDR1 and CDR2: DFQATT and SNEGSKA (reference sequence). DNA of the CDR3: TGCAGTGCTGGACTAGCGGGAGGGCCTGAGCAGTACTTC. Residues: CSAGLAGGPEQYF.

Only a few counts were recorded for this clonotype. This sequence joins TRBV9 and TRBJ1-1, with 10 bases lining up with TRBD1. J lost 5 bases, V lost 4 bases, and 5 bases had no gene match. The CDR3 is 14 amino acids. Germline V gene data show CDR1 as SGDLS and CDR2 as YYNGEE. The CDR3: CASSIGQGGTEAFF. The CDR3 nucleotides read TGTGCCAGCAGCATCGGACAGGGGGGGACTGAAGCTTTCTTT.

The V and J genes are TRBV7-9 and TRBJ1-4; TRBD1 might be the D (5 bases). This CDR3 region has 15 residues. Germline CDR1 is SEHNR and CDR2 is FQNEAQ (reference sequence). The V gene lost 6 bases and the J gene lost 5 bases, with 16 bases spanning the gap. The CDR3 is CASRLGTGRNEKLFF. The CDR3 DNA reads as TGTGCCAGCAGGCTAGGGACGGGAAGGAATGAAAAACTGTTTTTT.

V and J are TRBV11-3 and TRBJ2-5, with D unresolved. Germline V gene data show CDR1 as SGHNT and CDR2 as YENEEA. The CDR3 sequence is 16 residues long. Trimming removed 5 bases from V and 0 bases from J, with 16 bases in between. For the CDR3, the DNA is TGTGCCAGCAGCGACCGCCCCCTCAGGAACCAAGAGACCCAGTACTTC. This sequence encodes CASSDRPLRNQETQYF. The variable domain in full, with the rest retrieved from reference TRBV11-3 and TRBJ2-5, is EAGVVQSPRYKIIEKKQPVAFWCNPISGHNTLYWYLQNLGQGPELLIRYENEEAVDDSQLPKDRFSAERLKGVDSTLKIQPAELGDSAVYLCASSDRPLRNQETQYFGPGTRLLVL.

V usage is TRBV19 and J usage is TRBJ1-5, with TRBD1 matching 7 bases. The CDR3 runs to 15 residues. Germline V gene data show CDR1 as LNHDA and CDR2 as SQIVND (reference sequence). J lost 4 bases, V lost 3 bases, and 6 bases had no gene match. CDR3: CASSISGTVNQPQHF. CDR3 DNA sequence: TGTGCCAGTAGTATCTCGGGGACAGTTAATCAGCCCCAGCATTTT.

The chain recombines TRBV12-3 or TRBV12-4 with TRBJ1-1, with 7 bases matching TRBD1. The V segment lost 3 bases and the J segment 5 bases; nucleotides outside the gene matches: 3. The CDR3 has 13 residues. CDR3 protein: CASSLDRHTEAFF. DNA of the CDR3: TGTGCCAGCAGTTTGGACAGGCATACTGAAGCTTTCTTT.

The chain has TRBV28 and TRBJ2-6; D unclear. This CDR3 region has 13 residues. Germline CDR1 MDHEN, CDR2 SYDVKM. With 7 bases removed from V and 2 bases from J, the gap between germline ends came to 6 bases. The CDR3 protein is CASKMPGANVLTF. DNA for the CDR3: TGTGCCAGCAAAATGCCTGGGGCCAACGTCCTGACTTTC.

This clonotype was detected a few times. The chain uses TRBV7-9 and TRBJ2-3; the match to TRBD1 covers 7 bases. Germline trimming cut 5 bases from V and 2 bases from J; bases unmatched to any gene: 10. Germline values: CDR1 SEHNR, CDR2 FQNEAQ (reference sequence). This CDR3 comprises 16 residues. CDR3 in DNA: TGTGCCAGCAGCCTTACCGGGACAGCCACCACAGATACGCAGTATTTT. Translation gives CASSLTGTATTDTQYF.

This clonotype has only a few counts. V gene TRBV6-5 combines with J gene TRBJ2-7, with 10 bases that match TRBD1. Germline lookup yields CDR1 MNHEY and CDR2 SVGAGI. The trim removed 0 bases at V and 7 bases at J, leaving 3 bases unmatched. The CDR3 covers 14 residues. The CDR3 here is CASSYSTGGREQYF. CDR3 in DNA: TGTGCCAGCAGTTACTCGACAGGGGGCCGGGAGCAGTACTTC.

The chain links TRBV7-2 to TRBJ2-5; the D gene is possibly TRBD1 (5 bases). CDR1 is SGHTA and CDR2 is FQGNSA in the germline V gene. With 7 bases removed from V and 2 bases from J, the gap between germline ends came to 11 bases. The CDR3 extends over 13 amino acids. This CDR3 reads CASTKDRQETQYF. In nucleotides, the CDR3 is TGTGCCAGCACCAAAGACAGACAAGAGACCCAGTACTTC.

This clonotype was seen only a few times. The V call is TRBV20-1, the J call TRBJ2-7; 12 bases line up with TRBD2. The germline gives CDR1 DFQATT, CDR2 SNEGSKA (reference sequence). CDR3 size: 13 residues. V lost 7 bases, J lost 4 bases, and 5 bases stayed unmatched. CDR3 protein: CSVGLAGRYEQYF. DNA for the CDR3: TGCAGTGTCGGACTAGCGGGAAGGTACGAGCAGTACTTC.

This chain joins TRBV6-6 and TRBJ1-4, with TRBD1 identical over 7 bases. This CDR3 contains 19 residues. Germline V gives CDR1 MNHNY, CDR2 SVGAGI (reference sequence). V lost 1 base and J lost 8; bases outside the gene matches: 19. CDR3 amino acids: CASSYLGGGQPGEGEKLFF. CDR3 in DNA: TGTGCCAGCAGTTACTTAGGGGGGGGACAGCCGGGCGAGGGAGAAAAACTGTTTTTT.

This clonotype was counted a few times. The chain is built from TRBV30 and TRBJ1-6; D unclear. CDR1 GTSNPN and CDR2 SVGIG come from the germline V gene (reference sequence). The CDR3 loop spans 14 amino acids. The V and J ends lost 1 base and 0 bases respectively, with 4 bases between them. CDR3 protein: CAWSARSYNSPLHF. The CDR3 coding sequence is TGTGCCTGGAGTGCGCGCTCCTATAATTCACCCCTCCACTTT.

This CDR3 is CASSLNGVAGANVLTF. The CDR3 DNA is TGTGCCAGCAGTTTAAATGGGGTAGCTGGGGCCAACGTCCTGACTTTC. The chain employs TRBV28 and TRBJ2-6, with D uncertain. The germline V and J ends were trimmed by 2 bases and 2 bases, with 10 bases remaining between them. The germline CDR1 and CDR2 sequences are MDHEN and SYDVKM. This CDR3 has 16 residues.

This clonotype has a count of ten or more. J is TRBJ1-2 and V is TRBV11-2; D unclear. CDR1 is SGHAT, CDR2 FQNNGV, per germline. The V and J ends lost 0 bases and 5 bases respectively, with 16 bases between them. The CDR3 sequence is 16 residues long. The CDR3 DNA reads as TGTGCCAGCAGCTTAGATCTAACGGGCGGACGATATGGCTACACCTTC. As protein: CASSLDLTGGRYGYTF. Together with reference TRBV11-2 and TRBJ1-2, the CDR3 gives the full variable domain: EAGVAQSPRYKIIEKRQSVAFWCNPISGHATLYWYQQILGQGPKLLIQFQNNGVVDDSQLPKDRFSAERLKGVDSTLKIQPAKLEDSAVYLCASSLDLTGGRYGYTFGSGTRLTVV.

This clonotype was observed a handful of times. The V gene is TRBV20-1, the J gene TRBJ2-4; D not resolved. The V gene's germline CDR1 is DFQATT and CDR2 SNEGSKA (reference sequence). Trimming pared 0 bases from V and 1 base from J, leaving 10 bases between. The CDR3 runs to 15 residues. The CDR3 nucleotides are TGCAGTGCTAGAGATAGACGGAACGCCAAAAACATTCAGTACTTC. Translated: CSARDRRNAKNIQYF.

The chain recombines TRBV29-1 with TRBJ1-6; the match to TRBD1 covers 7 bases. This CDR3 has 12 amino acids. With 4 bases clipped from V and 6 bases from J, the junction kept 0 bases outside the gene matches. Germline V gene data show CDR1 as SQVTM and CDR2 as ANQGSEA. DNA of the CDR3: TGCAGCGTTGGGGACAGTAATTCACCCCTCCACTTT. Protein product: CSVGDSNSPLHF.

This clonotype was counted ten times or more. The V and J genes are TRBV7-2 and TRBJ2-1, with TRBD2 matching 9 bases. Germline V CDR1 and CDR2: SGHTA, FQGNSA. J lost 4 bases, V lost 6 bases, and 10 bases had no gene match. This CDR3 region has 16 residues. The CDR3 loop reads CASRRSSGEFYNEQFF. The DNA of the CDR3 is TGTGCCAGCAGACGATCTAGCGGGGAGTTTTACAATGAGCAGTTCTTC.

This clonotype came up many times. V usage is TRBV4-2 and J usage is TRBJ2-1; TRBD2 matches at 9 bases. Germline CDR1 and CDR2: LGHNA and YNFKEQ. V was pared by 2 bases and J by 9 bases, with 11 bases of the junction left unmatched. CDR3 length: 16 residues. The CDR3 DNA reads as TGTGCCAGCAGCCAACACAGAGGACTAGCGACGGGTGAGCAGTTCTTC. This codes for CASSQHRGLATGEQFF.

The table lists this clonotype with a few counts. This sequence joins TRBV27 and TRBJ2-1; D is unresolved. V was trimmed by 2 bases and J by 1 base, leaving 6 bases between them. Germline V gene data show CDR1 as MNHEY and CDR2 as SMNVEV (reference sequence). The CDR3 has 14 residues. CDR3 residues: CASSLIGSYNEQFF. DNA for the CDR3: TGTGCCAGCAGTTTAATAGGGTCCTACAATGAGCAGTTCTTC.

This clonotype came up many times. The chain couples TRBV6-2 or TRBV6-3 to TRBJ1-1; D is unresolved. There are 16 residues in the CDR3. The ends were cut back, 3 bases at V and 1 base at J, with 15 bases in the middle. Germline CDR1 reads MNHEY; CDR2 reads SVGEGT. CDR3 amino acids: CASSYGQRQGNTEAFF. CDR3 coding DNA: TGTGCCAGCAGTTATGGGCAGAGACAAGGGAACACTGAAGCTTTCTTT.

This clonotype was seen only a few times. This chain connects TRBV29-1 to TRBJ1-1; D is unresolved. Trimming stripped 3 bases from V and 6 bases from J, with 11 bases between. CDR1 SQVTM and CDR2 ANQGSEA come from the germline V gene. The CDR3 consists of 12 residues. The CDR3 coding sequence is TGCAGCGTTGATGAGGTGGCGGCTGAAGCTTTCTTT. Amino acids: CSVDEVAAEAFF.

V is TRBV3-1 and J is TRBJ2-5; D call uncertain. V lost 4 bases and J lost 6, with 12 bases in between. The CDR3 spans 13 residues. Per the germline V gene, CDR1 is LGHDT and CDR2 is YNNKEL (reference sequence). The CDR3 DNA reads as TGTGCCAGCAGCCGGACGTCGGATAAGACCCAGTACTTC. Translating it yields CASSRTSDKTQYF.

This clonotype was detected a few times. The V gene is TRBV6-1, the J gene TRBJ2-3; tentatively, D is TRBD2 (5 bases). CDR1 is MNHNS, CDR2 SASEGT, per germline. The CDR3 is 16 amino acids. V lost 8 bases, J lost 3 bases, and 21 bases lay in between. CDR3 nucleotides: TGTGCCAGCTACGACGGAGCTAGCCGAGGGACAGATACGCAGTATTTT. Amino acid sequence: CASYDGASRGTDTQYF.

CDR3 loop: CASSHGGTNSPLHF. The CDR3 DNA sequence: TGTGCCAGCAGCCACGGGGGGACTAATTCACCCCTCCACTTT. This chain joins TRBV14 and TRBJ1-6; possibly TRBD1 for D (5 bases). Trimming removed 3 bases at V and 6 bases at J, with 9 bases between. The CDR3 runs 14 residues. Germline V gene sequence: CDR1 SGHDN, CDR2 FVKESK.

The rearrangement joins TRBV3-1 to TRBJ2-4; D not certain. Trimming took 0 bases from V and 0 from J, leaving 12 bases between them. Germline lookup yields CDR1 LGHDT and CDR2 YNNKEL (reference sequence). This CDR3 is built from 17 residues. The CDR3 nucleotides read TGTGCCAGCAGCCAAGATTGGTCAGCTCTAGCCAAAAACATTCAGTACTTC. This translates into CASSQDWSALAKNIQYF.